This TCR beta chain came from a study of blood T cell repertoires in COVID-19. CDR3 length: 16 amino acids. Trimming cost V 6 bases and J 5 bases; bases outside gene matches: 11. Germline lookup yields CDR1 SGHTS and CDR2 YDEGEE. In the study's own analysis: Reference gene primer amplification yielded estimated nucleated cell counts. TCRdb keeps only in-frame clones here, not all; method: immunoSEQ multiplex PCR. Clone size and V and J calls were adopted from that table, with D and trimming inferred from the DNA. The sample contains some 200,000 clones, roughly 80% of which appear only once. The chain recombines TRBV5-8 with TRBJ1-4; 9 positions match TRBD1. The sequenced sample was PBMCs or T cells enriched from blood (not recorded which). The sequence came from a woman aged 40 to 49 with acute COVID-19. The CDR3 DNA follows: TGTGCCAGCACCGTCGGACAGGGGTTATCCAATGAAAAACTGTTTTTT. Amino acids: CASTVGQGLSNEKLFF.